Listed below are T cell receptor beta chains from one sample, sequenced in a study of blood T cell repertoires in COVID-19. The data were produced by immunoSEQ multiplex PCR, yet TCRdb's version contains in-frame clones alone and is incomplete. The sample holds over 150,000 clones; about 88% are singletons and the top ten take 15% to 20%. The sequenced sample consisted of peripheral blood. These receptor sequences come from a man aged 50 or older with COVID-19, enrolled during active disease. CDR3s include the opening cysteine and the closing phenylalanine or tryptophan.

>TRBV5-4|15
CASSLRAGYQETQYF
>TRBV9|15
CASSVKGGVGGELFF
>TRBV6-4|14
CASSPQGGNSPLHF
>TRBV28|14
CASSAQGQGSPLHF
>TRBV7-8|16
CASSPRRTSDGDTQYF
>TRBV6-2/TRBV6-3|13
CASSYSNLSGALF
>TRBV5-1|14
CASSFGQGASILYF
>TRBV19|18
CASSRGGDHRYSNQPQHF
>TRBV5-1|15
CASSPGAGAQLEAFF
>TRBV4-2|15
CASSQDRQGPDTQYF
>TRBV28|16
CASSFRGGSSYNEQFF
>TRBV28|12
CASNTGSYEQYF
>TRBV6-6|19
CASSHLRTSGGDSYNEQFF
>TRBV6-1|15
CASSEASGRTWEQYF
>TRBV7-2|16
CASSLFGQGSYNEQFF
>TRBV5-4|15
CASSLDQGSAETQYF
>TRBV2|16
CASSSDRRGPLYEQYF
>TRBV9|16
CASSVAGQGLNGELFF
>TRBV2|15
CASSEGGTPVDTQYF
>TRBV28|12
CASSLSRSGYTF
>TRBV18|14
CASSPGVSSYEQYF
>TRBV20-1|10
CSARAETQYF
>TRBV6-1|16
CASSEAGDIYNSPLHF
>TRBV5-1|18
CASSWRDSAGFGSYEQYF
>TRBV9|13
CASSVIAGQTQYF
>TRBV18|19
CASSPRGASGSFDTDTQYF
>TRBV9|16
CASSVTGTSLTGELFF
>TRBV6-5|14
CASNTGSGANVLTF
>TRBV19|15
CASSTGTLALDTQYF
>TRBV5-1|16
CASSITRLAGLNEQFF
>TRBV7-2|13
CASSLLLNEKLFF
>TRBV3-1/TRBV3-2|15
CASSQVHSGSTEQFF
>TRBV27|15
CASSLLTGGNEKLFF
>TRBV2|15
CASSAQGIANYGYTF
>TRBV7-2|15
CASSRGTGAPDTQYF
>TRBV30|14
CAWSNTGSGAEAFF
>TRBV7-2|14
CASSPPGLEDTQYF
>TRBV6-6|14
CASSWDRVGEKLFF
>TRBV2|13
CASSEGREPEAFF
>TRBV7-9|16
CASSERQGVGHTEAFF
>TRBV11-2|16
CASSLPPAGGTYEQYF
>TRBV7-2|13
CASSFYSNQPQHF
>TRBV13|13
CASSTGQTYEQYF
>TRBV28|10
CARIRDAAFF
>TRBV6-5|13
CASGPEDNSPLHF
>TRBV2|14
CASGRDSGSETQYF
>TRBV4-1|15
CASSQYTGTYYGYTF